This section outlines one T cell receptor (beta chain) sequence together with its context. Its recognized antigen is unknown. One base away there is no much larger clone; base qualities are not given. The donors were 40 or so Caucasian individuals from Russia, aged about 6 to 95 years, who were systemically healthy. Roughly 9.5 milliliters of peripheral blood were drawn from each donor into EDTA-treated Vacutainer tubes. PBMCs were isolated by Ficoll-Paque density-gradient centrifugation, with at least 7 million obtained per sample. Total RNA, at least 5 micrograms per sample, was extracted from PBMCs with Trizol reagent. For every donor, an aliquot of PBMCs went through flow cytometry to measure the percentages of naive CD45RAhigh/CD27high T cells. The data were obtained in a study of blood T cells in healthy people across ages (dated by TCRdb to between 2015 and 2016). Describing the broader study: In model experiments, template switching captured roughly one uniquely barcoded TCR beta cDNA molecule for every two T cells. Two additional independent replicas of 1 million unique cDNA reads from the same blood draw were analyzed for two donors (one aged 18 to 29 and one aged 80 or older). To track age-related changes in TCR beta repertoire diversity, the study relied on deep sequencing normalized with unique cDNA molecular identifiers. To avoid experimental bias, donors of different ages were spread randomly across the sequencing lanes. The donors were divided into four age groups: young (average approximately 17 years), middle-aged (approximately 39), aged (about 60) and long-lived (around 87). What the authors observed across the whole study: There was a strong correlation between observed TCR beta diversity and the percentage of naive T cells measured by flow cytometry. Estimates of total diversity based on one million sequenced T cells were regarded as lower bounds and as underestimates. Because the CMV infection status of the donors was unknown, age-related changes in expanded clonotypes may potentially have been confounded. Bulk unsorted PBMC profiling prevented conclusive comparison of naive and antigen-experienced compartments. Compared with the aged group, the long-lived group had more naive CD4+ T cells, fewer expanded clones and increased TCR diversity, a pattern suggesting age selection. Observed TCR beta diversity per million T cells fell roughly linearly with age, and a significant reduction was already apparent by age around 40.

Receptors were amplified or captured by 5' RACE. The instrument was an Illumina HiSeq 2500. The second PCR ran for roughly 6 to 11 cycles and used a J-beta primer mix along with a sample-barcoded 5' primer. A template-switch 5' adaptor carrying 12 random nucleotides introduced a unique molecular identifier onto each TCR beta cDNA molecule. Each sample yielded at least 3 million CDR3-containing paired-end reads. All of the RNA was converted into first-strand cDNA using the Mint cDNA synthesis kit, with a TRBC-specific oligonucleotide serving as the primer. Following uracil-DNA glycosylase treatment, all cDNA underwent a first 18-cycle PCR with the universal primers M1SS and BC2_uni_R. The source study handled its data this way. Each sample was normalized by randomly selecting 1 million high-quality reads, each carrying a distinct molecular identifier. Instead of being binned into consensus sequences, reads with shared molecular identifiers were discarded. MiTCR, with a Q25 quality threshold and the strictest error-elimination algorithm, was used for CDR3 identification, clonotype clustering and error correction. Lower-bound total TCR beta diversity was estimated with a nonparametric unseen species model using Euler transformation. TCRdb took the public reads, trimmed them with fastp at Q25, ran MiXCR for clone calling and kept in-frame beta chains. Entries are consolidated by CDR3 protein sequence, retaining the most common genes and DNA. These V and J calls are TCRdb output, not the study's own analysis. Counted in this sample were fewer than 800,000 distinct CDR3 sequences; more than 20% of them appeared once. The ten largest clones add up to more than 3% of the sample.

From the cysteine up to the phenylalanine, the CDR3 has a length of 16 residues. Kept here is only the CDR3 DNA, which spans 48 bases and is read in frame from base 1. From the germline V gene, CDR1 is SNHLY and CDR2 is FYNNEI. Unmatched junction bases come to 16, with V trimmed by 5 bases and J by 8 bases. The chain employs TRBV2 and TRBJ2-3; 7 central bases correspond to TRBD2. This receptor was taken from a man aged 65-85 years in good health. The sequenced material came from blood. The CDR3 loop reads CASSLLASTTQGTQYF. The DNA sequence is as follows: TGTGCCAGCAGTTTACTAGCGTCAACAACCCAGGGTACGCAGTATTTT.